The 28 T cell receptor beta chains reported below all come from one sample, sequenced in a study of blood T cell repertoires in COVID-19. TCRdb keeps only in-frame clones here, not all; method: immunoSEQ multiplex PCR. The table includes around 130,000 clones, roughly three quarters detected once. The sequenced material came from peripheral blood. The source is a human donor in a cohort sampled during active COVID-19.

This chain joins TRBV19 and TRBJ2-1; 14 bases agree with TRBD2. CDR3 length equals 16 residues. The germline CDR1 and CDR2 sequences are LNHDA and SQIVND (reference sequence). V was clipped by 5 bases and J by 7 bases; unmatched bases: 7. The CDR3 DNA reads TGTGCCAGTAGTCCCACCGGGACTAGCGGGAGAAATGAGCAGTTCTTC. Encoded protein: CASSPTGTSGRNEQFF. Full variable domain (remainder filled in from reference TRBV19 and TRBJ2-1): DGGITQSPKYLFRKEGQNVTLSCEQNLNHDAMYWYRQDPGQGLRLIYYSQIVNDFQKGDIAEGYSVSREKKESFPLTVTSAQKNPTAFYLCASSPTGTSGRNEQFFGPGTRLTVL.

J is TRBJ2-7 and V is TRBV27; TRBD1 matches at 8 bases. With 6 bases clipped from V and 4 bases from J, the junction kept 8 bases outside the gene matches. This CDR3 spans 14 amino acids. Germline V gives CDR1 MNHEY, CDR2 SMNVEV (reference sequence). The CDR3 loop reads CASSPDRDRYEQYF. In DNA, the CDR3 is TGTGCCAGCAGCCCGGACAGGGACAGGTACGAGCAGTACTTC.

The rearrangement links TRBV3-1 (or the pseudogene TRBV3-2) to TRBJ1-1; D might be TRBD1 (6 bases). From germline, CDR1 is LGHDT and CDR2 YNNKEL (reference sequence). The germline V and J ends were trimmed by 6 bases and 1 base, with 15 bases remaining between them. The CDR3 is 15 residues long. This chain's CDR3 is CASREYGQTNTEAFF. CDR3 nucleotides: TGTGCCAGCAGAGAGTATGGACAGACGAACACTGAAGCTTTCTTT.

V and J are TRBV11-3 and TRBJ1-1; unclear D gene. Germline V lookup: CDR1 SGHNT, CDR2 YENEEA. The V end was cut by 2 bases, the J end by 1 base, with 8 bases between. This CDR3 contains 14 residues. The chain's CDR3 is CASSLRNSNTEAFF. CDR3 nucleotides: TGTGCCAGCAGCTTACGAAACTCGAACACTGAAGCTTTCTTT.

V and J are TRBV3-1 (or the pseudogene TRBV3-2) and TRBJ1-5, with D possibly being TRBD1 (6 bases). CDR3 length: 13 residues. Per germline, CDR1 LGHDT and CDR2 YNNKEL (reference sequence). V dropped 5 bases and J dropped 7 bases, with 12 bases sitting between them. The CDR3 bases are TGTGCCAGCAGCTGGAAGGGGGACCAGCCCCAGCATTTT. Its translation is CASSWKGDQPQHF.

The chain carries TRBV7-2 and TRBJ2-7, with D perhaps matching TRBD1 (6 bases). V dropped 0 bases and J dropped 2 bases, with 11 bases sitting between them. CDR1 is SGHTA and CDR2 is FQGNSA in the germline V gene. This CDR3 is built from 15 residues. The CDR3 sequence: CASSLAGARAYEQYF. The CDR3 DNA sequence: TGTGCCAGCAGCTTAGCGGGGGCCAGGGCCTACGAGCAGTACTTC.

The DNA for the CDR3 is TGCGCCAGCAGCCCCCTTGGGGAGGACACTGAAGCTTTCTTT. Residues: CASSPLGEDTEAFF. This rearrangement joins TRBV4-1 to TRBJ1-1; unclear D gene. The CDR3 runs to 14 residues. Germline V lookup: CDR1 MGHRA, CDR2 YSYEKL. V dropped 4 bases and J dropped 3 bases, with 12 bases sitting between them.

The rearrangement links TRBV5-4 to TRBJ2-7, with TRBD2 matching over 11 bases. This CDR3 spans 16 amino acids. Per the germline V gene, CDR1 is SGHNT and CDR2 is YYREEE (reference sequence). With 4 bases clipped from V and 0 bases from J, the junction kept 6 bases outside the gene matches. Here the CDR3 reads CASSPGTSGISYEQYF. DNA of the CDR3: TGTGCCAGCAGCCCAGGGACTAGCGGAATCTCCTACGAGCAGTACTTC. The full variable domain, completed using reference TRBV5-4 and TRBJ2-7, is ETGVTQSPTHLIKTRGQQVTLRCSSQSGHNTVSWYQQALGQGPQFIFQYYREEENGRGNFPPRFSGLQFPNYSSELNVNALELDDSALYLCASSPGTSGISYEQYFGPGTRLTVT.

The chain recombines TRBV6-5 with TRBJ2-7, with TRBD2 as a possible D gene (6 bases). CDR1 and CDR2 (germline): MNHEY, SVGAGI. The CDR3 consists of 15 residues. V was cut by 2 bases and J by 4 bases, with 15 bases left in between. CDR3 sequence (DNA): TGTGCCAGCAGTTACGGATGGGGGGTGGAGTACGAGCAGTACTTC. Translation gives CASSYGWGVEYEQYF.

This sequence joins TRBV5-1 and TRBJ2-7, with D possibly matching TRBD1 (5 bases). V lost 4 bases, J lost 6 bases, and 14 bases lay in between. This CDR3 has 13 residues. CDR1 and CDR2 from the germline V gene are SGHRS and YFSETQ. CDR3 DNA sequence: TGCGCCAGCAGCCCAAAACCCCAGGGCGAGCAGTACTTC. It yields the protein CASSPKPQGEQYF. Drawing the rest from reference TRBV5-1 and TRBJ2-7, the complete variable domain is KAGVTQTPRYLIKTRGQQVTLSCSPISGHRSVSWYQQTPGQGLQFLFEYFSETQRNKGNFPGRFSGRQFSNSRSEMNVSTLELGDSALYLCASSPKPQGEQYFGPGTRLTVT.

Here the CDR3 reads CSVEDQGGNGNTIYF. As DNA, the CDR3 is TGCAGCGTTGAAGATCAGGGAGGGAATGGAAACACCATATATTTT. The chain is built from TRBV29-1 and TRBJ1-3; maybe TRBD1 (5 bases). V lost 0 bases to trimming and J lost 3 bases, with 12 bases between them. CDR3 length: 15 residues. CDR1 SQVTM and CDR2 ANQGSEA come from the germline V gene.

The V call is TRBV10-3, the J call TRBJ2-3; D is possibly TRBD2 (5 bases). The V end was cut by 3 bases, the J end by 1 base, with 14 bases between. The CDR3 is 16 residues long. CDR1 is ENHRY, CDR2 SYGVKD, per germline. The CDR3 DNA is TGTGCCATCAGTGACCCCGGACTGGGCGGCACAGATACGCAGTATTTT. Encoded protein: CAISDPGLGGTDTQYF.

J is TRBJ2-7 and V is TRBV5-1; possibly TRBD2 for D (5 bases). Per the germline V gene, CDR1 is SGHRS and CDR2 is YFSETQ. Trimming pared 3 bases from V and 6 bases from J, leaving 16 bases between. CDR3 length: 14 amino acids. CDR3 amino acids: CASSSTRGQSEQYF. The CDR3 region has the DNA TGCGCCAGCAGCTCAACCCGAGGGCAGAGCGAGCAGTACTTC.

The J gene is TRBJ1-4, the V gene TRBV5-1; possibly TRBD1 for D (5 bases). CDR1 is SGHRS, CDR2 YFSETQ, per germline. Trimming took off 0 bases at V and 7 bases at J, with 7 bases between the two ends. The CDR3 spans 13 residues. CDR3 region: CASSLVQGEKLFF. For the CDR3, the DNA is TGCGCCAGCAGCTTGGTTCAGGGTGAAAAACTGTTTTTT. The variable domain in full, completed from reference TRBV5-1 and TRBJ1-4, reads KAGVTQTPRYLIKTRGQQVTLSCSPISGHRSVSWYQQTPGQGLQFLFEYFSETQRNKGNFPGRFSGRQFSNSRSEMNVSTLELGDSALYLCASSLVQGEKLFFGSGTQLSVL.

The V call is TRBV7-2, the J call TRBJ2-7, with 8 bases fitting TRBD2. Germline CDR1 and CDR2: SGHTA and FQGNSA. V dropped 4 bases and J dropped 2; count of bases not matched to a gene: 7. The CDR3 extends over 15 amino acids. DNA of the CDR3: TGTGCCAGCAGCTCCCGGCCGGGACTAGCCTACGAGCAGTACTTC. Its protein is CASSSRPGLAYEQYF.

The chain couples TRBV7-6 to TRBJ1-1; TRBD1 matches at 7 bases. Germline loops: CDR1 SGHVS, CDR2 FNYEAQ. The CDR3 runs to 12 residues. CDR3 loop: CASGQVGTEAFF. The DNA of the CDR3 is TGTGCGTCCGGACAGGTAGGAACTGAAGCTTTCTTT.

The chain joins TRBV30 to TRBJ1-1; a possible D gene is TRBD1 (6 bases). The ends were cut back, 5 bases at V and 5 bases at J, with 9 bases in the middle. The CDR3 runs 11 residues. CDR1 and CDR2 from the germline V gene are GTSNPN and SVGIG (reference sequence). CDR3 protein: CAWGTLTEAFF. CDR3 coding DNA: TGTGCCTGGGGGACATTGACTGAAGCTTTCTTT.

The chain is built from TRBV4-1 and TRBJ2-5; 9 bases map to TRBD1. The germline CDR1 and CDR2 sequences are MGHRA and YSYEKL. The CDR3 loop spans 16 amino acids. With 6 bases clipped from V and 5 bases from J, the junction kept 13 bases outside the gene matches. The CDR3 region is CASSNPTGGGLETQYF. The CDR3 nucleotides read TGCGCCAGCAGTAACCCCACAGGGGGCGGGTTGGAGACCCAGTACTTC.

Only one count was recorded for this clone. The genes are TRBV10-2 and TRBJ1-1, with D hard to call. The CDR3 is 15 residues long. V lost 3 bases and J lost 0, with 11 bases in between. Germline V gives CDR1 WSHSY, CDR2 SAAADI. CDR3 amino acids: CASSEPRTMNTEAFF. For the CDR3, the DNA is TGCGCCAGCAGTGAACCCAGAACGATGAACACTGAAGCTTTCTTT.

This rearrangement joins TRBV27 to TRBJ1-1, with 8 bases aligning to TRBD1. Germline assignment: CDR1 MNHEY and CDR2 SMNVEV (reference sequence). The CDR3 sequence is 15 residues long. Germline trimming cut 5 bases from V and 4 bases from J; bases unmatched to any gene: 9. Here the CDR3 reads CASSLDSTGGTEAFF. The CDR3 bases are TGTGCCAGCAGTCTTGACTCAACAGGGGGCACTGAAGCTTTCTTT.

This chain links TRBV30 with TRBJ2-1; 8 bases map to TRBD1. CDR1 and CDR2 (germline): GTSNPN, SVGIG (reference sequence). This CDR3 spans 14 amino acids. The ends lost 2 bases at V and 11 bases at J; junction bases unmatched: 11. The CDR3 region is CAWSPGSQGAQQFF. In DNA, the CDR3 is TGTGCCTGGAGTCCAGGATCGCAGGGGGCGCAGCAGTTCTTC.

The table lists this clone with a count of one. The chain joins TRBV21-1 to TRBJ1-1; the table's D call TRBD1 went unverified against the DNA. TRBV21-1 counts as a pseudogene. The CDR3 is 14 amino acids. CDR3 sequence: CASSTHRVNTEAFF. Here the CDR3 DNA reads TGTGCCAGCAGCACCCACAGGGTGAACACTGAAGCTTTCTTT.

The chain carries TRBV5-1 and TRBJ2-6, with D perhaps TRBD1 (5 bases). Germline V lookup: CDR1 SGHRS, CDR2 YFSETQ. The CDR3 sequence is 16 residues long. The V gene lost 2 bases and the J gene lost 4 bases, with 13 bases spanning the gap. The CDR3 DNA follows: TGCGCCAGCAGCTTTGAAGGGGCGCGGGGGGCCAACGTCCTGACTTTC. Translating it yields CASSFEGARGANVLTF.

CDR3 coding DNA: TGCGCCAGCAGCCCCGTCGGCAGGGGTGGGAATCAGCCCCAGCATTTT. Its protein product is CASSPVGRGGNQPQHF. The chain couples TRBV4-1 to TRBJ1-5; D is perhaps TRBD1 (6 bases). V lost 4 bases and J lost 4, with 17 bases in between. The CDR3 consists of 16 residues. The germline gives CDR1 MGHRA, CDR2 YSYEKL.

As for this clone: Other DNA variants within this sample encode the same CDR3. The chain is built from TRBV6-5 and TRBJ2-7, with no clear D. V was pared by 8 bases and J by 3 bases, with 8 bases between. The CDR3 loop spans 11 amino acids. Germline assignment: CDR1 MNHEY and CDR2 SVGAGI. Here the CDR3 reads CASRRSYEQYF. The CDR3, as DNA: TGTGCCAGCCGACGGAGCTACGAGCAGTACTTC.

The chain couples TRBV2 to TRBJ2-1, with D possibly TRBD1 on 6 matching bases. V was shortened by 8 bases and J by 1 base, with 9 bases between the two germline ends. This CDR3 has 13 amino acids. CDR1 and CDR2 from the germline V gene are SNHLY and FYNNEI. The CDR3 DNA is TGTGCCAGCGGGGGCGGATCCTACAATGAGCAGTTCTTC. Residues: CASGGGSYNEQFF.

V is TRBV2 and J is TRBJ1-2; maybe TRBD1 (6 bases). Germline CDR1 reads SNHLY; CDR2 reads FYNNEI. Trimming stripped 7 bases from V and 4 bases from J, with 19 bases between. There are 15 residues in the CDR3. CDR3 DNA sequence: TGTGCCAGCACCTGGGGGCAGGGGTTGACCTATGGCTACACCTTC. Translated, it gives CASTWGQGLTYGYTF.

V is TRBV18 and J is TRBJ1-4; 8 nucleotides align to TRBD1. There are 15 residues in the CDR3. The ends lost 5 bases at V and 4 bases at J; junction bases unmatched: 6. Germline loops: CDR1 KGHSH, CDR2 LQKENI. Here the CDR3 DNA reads TGTGCCAGCTCAGCGTGGGGACAGGATAATGAAAAACTGTTTTTT. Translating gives CASSAWGQDNEKLFF.